These 19 T cell receptor beta chains came from one sample sequenced in a study of cytomegalovirus exposure and HLA in healthy donors. Only in-frame clones appear in the TCRdb table, and some are missing; sequencing was by immunoSEQ multiplex PCR. The table lists some 80,000 clones, approximately 96% of them singletons. The sample was PBMCs. These TCRs come from a woman aged 18 to 35 in good health and CMV-seronegative.

The chain links TRBV5-6 to TRBJ2-7; perhaps TRBD1 as D (6 bases). This CDR3 contains 17 residues. The ends were cut back, 0 bases at V and 2 bases at J, with 18 bases in the middle. Looked up from germline, CDR1 is SGHDT and CDR2 is YYEEEE. The chain's CDR3 is CASSLAGSGTQAYEQYF. For the CDR3, the DNA is TGTGCCAGCAGCTTGGCCGGTTCTGGGACACAGGCCTACGAGCAGTACTTC.

This chain links TRBV25-1 with TRBJ1-1, with 9 bases matching TRBD1. V shed 2 bases and J 7 bases; nucleotides not matched to a gene: 8. CDR3 length: 15 residues. Per the germline V gene, CDR1 is MGHDK and CDR2 is SYGVNS. CDR3 nucleotide sequence: TGTGCCAGCAGTGAAAGGGAGACAGGGGGGGTTGAAGCTTTCTTT. It encodes CASSERETGGVEAFF.

This chain joins TRBV6-4 and TRBJ2-2; D possibly corresponds to TRBD2 (6 bases). The CDR3 is 15 amino acids. CDR1 is MRHNA and CDR2 is SNTAGT in the germline V gene. V lost 3 bases and J lost 5, with 13 bases in between. CDR3 sequence reads: CASSEGGRTTGELFF. The DNA for the CDR3 is TGTGCCAGCAGTGAGGGTGGGAGGACTACCGGGGAGCTGTTTTTT.

The chain combines TRBV6-5 with TRBJ1-1; D remains ambiguous. Trimming left V 6 bases short and J 1 base short, with 9 bases between. Germline CDR1 reads MNHEY; CDR2 reads SVGAGI. The CDR3 covers 13 residues. The DNA of the CDR3 is TGTGCCAGCAGGACCCCAGGGAACACTGAAGCTTTCTTT. It codes for CASRTPGNTEAFF.

J is TRBJ1-6 and V is TRBV10-2; the D is unclear. CDR3 size: 13 residues. Germline V lookup: CDR1 WSHSY, CDR2 SAAADI. V dropped 7 bases and J dropped 6 bases, with 10 bases sitting between them. The CDR3 spells CASIAVGNSPLHF. In nucleotides, the CDR3 is TGCGCCAGCATCGCGGTGGGTAATTCACCCCTCCACTTT.

The chain is built from TRBV15 and TRBJ2-5; tentatively, D is TRBD2 (7 bases). The V gene's germline CDR1 is LNHNV and CDR2 YYDKDF (reference sequence). V shed 1 base and J shed 5 bases, with 20 bases lying between them. The length of the CDR3 is 17 residues. The CDR3 loop is CATSRVGGGGGRETQYF. Here the CDR3 DNA reads TGTGCCACCAGCAGAGTGGGGGGGGGCGGAGGGAGGGAGACCCAGTACTTC.

The chain joins TRBV5-8 to TRBJ1-6; TRBD1 agrees at 7 bases. V lost 1 base to trimming and J lost 10 bases; unmatched junction nucleotides: 8. This CDR3 region has 15 residues. The germline V gene has CDR1 SGHTS and CDR2 YDEGEE. CDR3 residues: CASSLLWGTASPLHF. The CDR3, as DNA: TGTGCCAGCAGCTTGTTATGGGGGACAGCATCACCCCTCCACTTT.

In its sample, this clone was seen a few times. The J gene is TRBJ1-5, the V gene TRBV10-3, with D maybe TRBD1 (5 bases). The CDR3 sequence is 16 residues long. Germline lookup yields CDR1 ENHRY and CDR2 SYGVKD. V lost 0 bases to trimming and J lost 5 bases, with 14 bases between them. CDR3 DNA: TGTGCCATCAGTGAGTCGACTGGGGCTGGCGATCAGCCCCAGCATTTT. Translated, it gives CAISESTGAGDQPQHF.

This clone was seen only once. The chain employs TRBV30 and TRBJ1-2, with D unresolved. Germline-derived CDR1 and CDR2 are GTSNPN and SVGIG (reference sequence). Trimming took off 3 bases at V and 8 bases at J, with 16 bases between the two ends. The length of the CDR3 is 13 residues. The chain's CDR3 is CAWRYDTSMGYTF. The CDR3 coding sequence is TGTGCCTGGAGGTATGACACATCTATGGGCTACACCTTC.

V and J are TRBV5-1 and TRBJ2-2; D is ambiguous. This CDR3 contains 13 residues. Trimming took 6 bases from V and 1 from J, leaving 7 bases between them. The germline CDR1 and CDR2 sequences are SGHRS and YFSETQ. The DNA of the CDR3 is TGCGCCAGCACACCAGGGAACACCGGGGAGCTGTTTTTT. Translating it yields CASTPGNTGELFF.

The chain has TRBV6-1 and TRBJ2-1; TRBD1 agrees at 7 bases. The V segment lost 8 bases and the J segment 5 bases; nucleotides outside the gene matches: 9. Germline V gene data show CDR1 as MNHNS and CDR2 as SASEGT. The CDR3 is 14 amino acids. This chain's CDR3 is CASSRQGRDNEQFF. The CDR3 bases are TGTGCCAGCTCTCGACAGGGACGGGACAATGAGCAGTTCTTC.

V usage is TRBV11-2 and J usage is TRBJ2-5, with 8 bases lining up with TRBD1. From germline, CDR1 is SGHAT and CDR2 FQNNGV. The trim removed 0 bases at V and 4 bases at J, leaving 7 bases unmatched. This CDR3 is built from 16 residues. CDR3: CASSLDLQGGGETQYF. The CDR3 region has the DNA TGTGCCAGCAGCTTAGATCTACAGGGGGGCGGAGAGACCCAGTACTTC.

The chain recombines TRBV4-1 with TRBJ1-1, with D possibly TRBD1 on 5 matching bases. The germline V gene has CDR1 MGHRA and CDR2 YSYEKL. The CDR3 is 15 residues long. V gave up 1 base and J gave up 1 base, with 10 bases separating them. CDR3 in DNA: TGCGCCAGCAGCCAAGTCCCGGGGGAGAACACTGAAGCTTTCTTT. Residues: CASSQVPGENTEAFF.

The table lists this clone with a count of one. This chain links TRBV6-5 with TRBJ2-7; D possibly corresponds to TRBD2 (5 bases). Germline V gene lookup returns CDR1 MNHEY and CDR2 SVGAGI. The ends were cut back, 0 bases at V and 2 bases at J, with 11 bases in the middle. The CDR3 has 15 amino acids. The CDR3 is CASSYSNLGAYEQYF. CDR3 coding DNA: TGTGCCAGCAGTTACTCGAATCTGGGAGCCTACGAGCAGTACTTC.

The chain couples TRBV27 to TRBJ2-3; D is undetermined. Trimming removed 1 base at V and 0 bases at J, with 17 bases between. From germline, CDR1 is MNHEY and CDR2 SMNVEV (reference sequence). The CDR3 totals 18 residues. DNA for the CDR3: TGTGCCAGCAGTTTATACTGGCGGCGCCTTTCTAGCACAGATACGCAGTATTTT. It encodes CASSLYWRRLSSTDTQYF.

The rearrangement joins TRBV6-5 to TRBJ2-3; 8 bases align to TRBD1. J lost 6 bases, V lost 2 bases, and 4 bases had no gene match. Germline values: CDR1 MNHEY, CDR2 SVGAGI. The CDR3 runs 14 residues. The CDR3 nucleotides are TGTGCCAGCAGTTACGGGCAGGGGGCTGATACGCAGTATTTT. Its protein product is CASSYGQGADTQYF.

A single count supports this clone. V usage is TRBV5-1 and J usage is TRBJ1-1; 7 bases agree with TRBD1. Per germline, CDR1 SGHRS and CDR2 YFSETQ. Unmatched junction bases numbered 7, after V lost 2 bases and J lost 0 bases. CDR3 length equals 16 residues. In DNA, the CDR3 is TGCGCCAGCAGCTTACAATCGGGACAGTTGAACACTGAAGCTTTCTTT. Its protein product is CASSLQSGQLNTEAFF.

The chain links TRBV11-2 to TRBJ2-2; D not resolved. Germline CDR1 SGHAT, CDR2 FQNNGV. Deletions cut 1 base from V and 6 bases from J, with 12 bases between. The CDR3 runs 15 residues. This CDR3 is CASSLGLERAGELFF. The CDR3 nucleotides read TGTGCCAGCAGCTTAGGGCTGGAGCGTGCCGGGGAGCTGTTTTTT.

The chain couples TRBV28 to TRBJ2-3; 7 bases align to TRBD2. J was trimmed by 4 bases and V by 6 bases; bases with no gene match: 13. The CDR3 loop spans 16 amino acids. In germline, CDR1 is MDHEN, CDR2 SYDVKM. The CDR3 DNA is TGTGCCAGCAGGAGCTCGGTTCTAGCGGTGTCAGATACGCAGTATTTT. Its translation is CASRSSVLAVSDTQYF.